This TCR beta chain was identified in a study of cytomegalovirus exposure and HLA in healthy donors. Findings of the study overall: Because they were indistinguishable, some V segments, including TRBV6-2 and TRBV6-3, were excluded. Despite most TCR sequences being rare, some public TCRs occurred in many donors.

V shed 6 bases, J shed 2 bases, and the junction held 8 bases outside the gene matches. CDR1 is SNHLY, CDR2 FYNNEI, per germline. The CDR3 loop spans 15 amino acids. The PCR had 60 Vbeta and 13 Jbeta primers. Method: immunoSEQ multiplex PCR; TCRdb's copy keeps in-frame clones and lacks some. Its table lists tens of thousands of clones. About this clone itself: Its antigen is unidentified.

This clonotype was sampled from a man aged 45 to 65 in good health and CMV-seropositive. Sequenced input: PBMCs. The chain combines TRBV2 with TRBJ2-7; 9 bases map to TRBD1. The CDR3 protein is CASSPTGGLPYEQYF. As DNA, the CDR3 is TGTGCCAGCAGCCCGACAGGGGGGCTTCCCTACGAGCAGTACTTC.